Below, 19 T cell receptor beta chains from the same sample are listed, as sequenced in a study of T cells in localized non-small cell lung cancer. Libraries were prepared by immunoSEQ multiplex PCR; TCRdb keeps only in-frame clonotypes and omits some of them. The table has roughly 1,500 clones, about 25% seen once. This material consisted of normal lung tissue next to the tumor, taken before any cancer treatment. Every receptor here comes from a male donor aged 60 or over with stage II lung adenocarcinoma.

The V gene is TRBV11-3, the J gene TRBJ2-1; TRBD1 agrees at 8 bases. Germline CDR1 and CDR2: SGHNT and YENEEA. The CDR3 has 15 residues. V was pared by 2 bases and J by 6 bases, with 6 bases of the junction left unmatched. The CDR3 is CASSLQGAQGNEQFF. CDR3 DNA sequence: TGTGCCAGCAGCTTACAGGGGGCGCAGGGCAATGAGCAGTTCTTC.

This clone was counted between two and nine times. Here the CDR3 DNA reads TGTGCCAGCAGTCGCCGGGGACAGGGGGCAGAAACCGGGGAGCTGTTTTTT. This gives the protein CASSRRGQGAETGELFF. The chain employs TRBV7-5 and TRBJ2-2; TRBD1, the table's D call, was not compared with the DNA. TRBV7-5 is labeled a pseudogene. The CDR3 runs 17 residues.

This clone has more than one count but fewer than ten. The chain uses TRBV6-8 and TRBJ2-3; 9 bases agree with TRBD2. CDR1 is MNHGY and CDR2 is SAAAGT in the germline V gene. The CDR3 loop spans 14 amino acids. CDR3 coding DNA: TGTGAGATCCAGGCGGGGGGGCAAACAGATACGCAGTATTTT. This sequence encodes CEIQAGGQTDTQYF.

This chain joins TRBV6-8 and TRBJ1-1; no reliable D call. The V gene lost 2 bases and the J gene lost 10 bases, with 17 bases spanning the gap. The CDR3 runs 14 residues. Germline lookup yields CDR1 MNHGY and CDR2 SAAAGT. The CDR3, as DNA: TGTGCCAGCAGTTACACAACAAACCGGGCTCGAGCTTTCTTT. This translates into CASSYTTNRARAFF.

This clone was seen only a few times. The J gene is TRBJ1-5, the V gene TRBV11-3, with D possibly matching TRBD1 (6 bases). The CDR3 runs 14 residues. With 4 bases removed from V and 2 bases from J, the gap between germline ends came to 9 bases. CDR1 is SGHNT, CDR2 YENEEA, per germline. The CDR3 DNA is TGTGCCAGCAGCTCAGGGGTGGGCAATCAGCCCCAGCATTTT. Translating it yields CASSSGVGNQPQHF. Combining the CDR3 with reference TRBV11-3 and TRBJ1-5 gives the whole variable domain EAGVVQSPRYKIIEKKQPVAFWCNPISGHNTLYWYLQNLGQGPELLIRYENEEAVDDSQLPKDRFSAERLKGVDSTLKIQPAELGDSAVYLCASSSGVGNQPQHFGDGTRLSIL.

This clone was seen a few times. This rearrangement joins TRBV19 to TRBJ1-2; 8 positions match TRBD1. The length of the CDR3 is 13 residues. V was pared by 5 bases and J by 5 bases, with 4 bases of the junction left unmatched. The germline CDR1 and CDR2 sequences are LNHDA and SQIVND (reference sequence). The CDR3 DNA sequence: TGTGCCAGTAGTCAGGGGGCTAGGTATGGCTACACCTTC. It codes for CASSQGARYGYTF.

In this sample, this clone turned up a few times. The chain uses TRBV6-8 and TRBJ2-6; 12 positions agree with TRBD1. Germline CDR1 reads MNHGY; CDR2 reads SAAAGT. V was clipped by 7 bases and J by 0 bases; unmatched bases: 10. The CDR3 length is 19 residues. CDR3 nucleotide sequence: TGTGCCAGCAACAAAAAACGGGACAGGGGGCACTCTGGGGCCAACGTCCTGACTTTC. It is translated as CASNKKRDRGHSGANVLTF.

This clone qualifies as large. The CDR3 sequence: CASSAGLAYEQYF. As DNA, the CDR3 is TGTGCCAGCAGCGCTGGACTAGCGTACGAGCAGTACTTC. The chain has TRBV9 and TRBJ2-7, with 9 bases fitting TRBD2. Germline lookup yields CDR1 SGDLS and CDR2 YYNGEE. V trimming: 3 bases; J trimming: 4 bases; junction bases outside the gene matches: 2. The CDR3 length is 13 residues.

The rearrangement links TRBV5-1 to TRBJ1-1, with D maybe TRBD1 (6 bases). The CDR3 totals 15 residues. Germline V gene lookup returns CDR1 SGHRS and CDR2 YFSETQ. The V and J ends lost 0 bases and 1 base respectively, with 10 bases between them. The chain's CDR3 is CASSLEGRGNTEAFF. In DNA, the CDR3 is TGCGCCAGCAGCTTGGAGGGCAGGGGGAACACTGAAGCTTTCTTT.

In its sample, this clone was seen a few times. This chain uses TRBV9 with TRBJ1-5, with 9 bases identical to TRBD1. The CDR3 is 16 residues long. The junction had 13 bases not matched to a gene; V was cut back by 4 bases and J by 8 bases. Germline CDR1 SGDLS, CDR2 YYNGEE. CDR3: CASSMGTGKGKEPQHF. DNA of the CDR3: TGTGCCAGCAGCATGGGGACAGGGAAGGGGAAAGAGCCCCAGCATTTT.

This clone has only a few counts. The rearrangement joins TRBV14 to TRBJ1-2; possible D gene TRBD1, 6 bases. The ends were cut back, 3 bases at V and 4 bases at J, with 12 bases in the middle. The CDR3 length is 14 residues. CDR1 is SGHDN, CDR2 FVKESK, per germline. The CDR3 sequence: CASSQVQGIYGYTF. The CDR3 bases are TGTGCCAGCAGCCAGGTCCAGGGGATCTATGGCTACACCTTC.

This clone was seen more than once but under ten times. The chain links TRBV5-1 to TRBJ1-3; D unclear. V was shortened by 3 bases and J by 0 bases, with 10 bases between the two germline ends. The germline V gene encodes CDR1 SGHRS and CDR2 YFSETQ. The CDR3 extends over 15 amino acids. DNA for the CDR3: TGCGCCAGCAGCTCCCTGGGCCTCTCTGGAAACACCATATATTTT. It specifies CASSSLGLSGNTIYF.

This clone came up once. The chain joins TRBV18 to TRBJ2-1, with a possible D match to TRBD1 (5 bases). V gave up 6 bases and J gave up 8 bases, with 14 bases separating them. This CDR3 contains 13 residues. Germline V gene sequence: CDR1 KGHSH, CDR2 LQKENI. As DNA, the CDR3 is TGTGCCAGCTCGGCTCCAGGGTGGGATGAGCAGTTCTTC. Translation gives CASSAPGWDEQFF.

This chain connects TRBV18 to TRBJ2-3; 9 bases are shared with TRBD1. CDR3 size: 15 residues. CDR1 and CDR2 from the germline V gene are KGHSH and LQKENI. Losses at the gene ends were 3 bases for V and 0 bases for J; bases not matched to a gene: 1. The CDR3 region is CASSPDRGSTDTQYF. CDR3 DNA: TGTGCCAGCTCACCGGACAGGGGTAGCACAGATACGCAGTATTTT. The full variable domain, its missing parts supplied by reference TRBV18 and TRBJ2-3, is NAGVMQNPRHLVRRRGQEARLRCSPMKGHSHVYWYRQLPEEGLKFMVYLQKENIIDESGMPKERFSAEFPKEGPSILRIQQVVRGDSAAYFCASSPDRGSTDTQYFGPGTRLTVL.

In its sample, this clone is medium-sized (0.01 to 0.1%). The genes are TRBV10-2 and TRBJ2-5; no clear D gene. The germline gives CDR1 WSHSY, CDR2 SAAADI. V was shortened by 0 bases and J by 5 bases, with 16 bases between the two germline ends. This CDR3 has 16 residues. This chain's CDR3 is CASSESGQALRETQYF. The DNA for the CDR3 is TGCGCCAGCAGTGAGTCTGGGCAGGCCCTCCGGGAGACCCAGTACTTC.

The chain recombines TRBV11-3 with TRBJ2-5, with TRBD1 matching over 10 bases. The J segment lost 1 base and the V segment lost 5 bases, leaving 4 bases of the junction unmatched. The CDR3 is made up of 15 amino acids. Looked up from germline, CDR1 is SGHNT and CDR2 is YENEEA. The CDR3 loop reads CASSDRDRGQETQYF. CDR3 sequence (DNA): TGTGCCAGCAGCGACCGGGACAGGGGCCAAGAGACCCAGTACTTC. Looking up the rest from reference TRBV11-3 and TRBJ2-5 gives the full variable domain: EAGVVQSPRYKIIEKKQPVAFWCNPISGHNTLYWYLQNLGQGPELLIRYENEEAVDDSQLPKDRFSAERLKGVDSTLKIQPAELGDSAVYLCASSDRDRGQETQYFGPGTRLLVL.

The chain is built from TRBV6-8 and TRBJ1-1; TRBD1 aligns across 11 bases. The CDR3 is made up of 14 amino acids. With 1 base clipped from V and 6 bases from J, the junction kept 1 base outside the gene matches. The germline V gene has CDR1 MNHGY and CDR2 SAAAGT. The CDR3 bases are TGTGCCAGCAGTTACTGGGGACAGGGGGCTGAAGCTTTCTTT. Protein sequence: CASSYWGQGAEAFF.

This clone was observed a handful of times. The V and J genes are TRBV27 and TRBJ2-2; no definite D call. Trimming stripped 5 bases from V and 8 bases from J, with 12 bases between. Germline CDR1 reads MNHEY; CDR2 reads SMNVEV (reference sequence). The CDR3 extends over 13 amino acids. CDR3 nucleotide sequence: TGTGCCAGCAGTACCTCCTCGCAGGGGGAGCTGTTTTTT. This codes for CASSTSSQGELFF.

The chain joins TRBV9 to TRBJ1-1; 7 positions match TRBD1. The CDR3 runs 13 residues. V lost 5 bases to trimming and J lost 7 bases; unmatched junction nucleotides: 8. From germline, CDR1 is SGDLS and CDR2 YYNGEE. CDR3: CASRRDSQGEAFF. CDR3 in DNA: TGTGCCAGCAGGAGGGACAGCCAGGGTGAAGCTTTCTTT.